Shown below are 8 T cell receptor beta chains from a single sample sequenced in a study of blood T cell repertoires in COVID-19 (dated by TCRdb to 2018 to 2021). Receptor libraries were prepared by the immunoSEQ multiplex PCR assay. What TCRdb holds here is the immuneACCESS table cut down to in-frame rearrangements. Part of the clones is not present; checked against another copy, under half of the missing clones reflect an unresolved V gene, and the others are unexplained. The sample data list roughly 150,000 clones, and around 89% of these were observed just once. The ten most abundant clones make up over 12% of the sample. What was sequenced was peripheral blood. The source is a middle-aged woman with acute or convalescent COVID-19.

The V call is TRBV5-1, the J call TRBJ2-2; perhaps TRBD1 as D (5 bases). The V end was cut by 2 bases, the J end by 1 base, with 9 bases between. CDR1 and CDR2 (germline): SGHRS, YFSETQ. This CDR3 spans 15 amino acids. The CDR3 loop reads CASSFNDRNTGELFF. For the CDR3, the DNA is TGCGCCAGCAGCTTCAACGACAGGAACACCGGGGAGCTGTTTTTT.

This chain links TRBV7-9 with TRBJ2-1, with D possibly matching TRBD1 (5 bases). This CDR3 is built from 14 residues. The V gene lost 1 base and the J gene lost 5 bases, with 9 bases spanning the gap. The germline CDR1 and CDR2 sequences are SEHNR and FQNEAQ (reference sequence). The CDR3 here is CASSLVGADNEQFF. CDR3 coding DNA: TGTGCCAGCAGCTTAGTTGGGGCAGACAATGAGCAGTTCTTC.

This chain connects TRBV9 to TRBJ2-5; tentative D call: TRBD2 (6 bases). The germline V gene encodes CDR1 SGDLS and CDR2 YYNGEE. Trimming left V 0 bases short and J 0 bases short, with 9 bases between. This CDR3 is built from 15 residues. CDR3 bases: TGTGCCAGCAGCGTAGGCGGGACGAACCAAGAGACCCAGTACTTC. Translated: CASSVGGTNQETQYF.

This clone was observed a few times. The chain is built from TRBV3-1 (or the pseudogene TRBV3-2) and TRBJ2-1; TRBD1 matches 7 bases. The CDR3 extends over 15 amino acids. CDR1 and CDR2 (germline): LGHDT, YNNKEL (reference sequence). V gave up 4 bases and J gave up 0 bases; unmatched junction bases: 3. CDR3 coding DNA: TGTGCCAGCAGCCGACAGGGAAGCTCCTACAATGAGCAGTTCTTC. It codes for CASSRQGSSYNEQFF.

The V gene is TRBV5-6, the J gene TRBJ1-2, with 7 bases that match TRBD1. Per the germline V gene, CDR1 is SGHDT and CDR2 is YYEEEE. J was trimmed by 2 bases and V by 4 bases; bases with no gene match: 5. The CDR3 length is 14 residues. CDR3 sequence: CASSDTGVNYGYTF. Here the CDR3 DNA reads TGTGCCAGCAGCGATACAGGGGTCAACTATGGCTACACCTTC.

CDR3 bases: TGTGCCAGCAGTCACTCGACAGGTCTACAGTACTTC. It specifies CASSHSTGLQYF. V is TRBV28 and J is TRBJ2-7; tentatively, D is TRBD1 (6 bases). V lost 5 bases and J 10 bases, leaving 15 bases between the germline ends. The germline CDR1 and CDR2 sequences are MDHEN and SYDVKM. The CDR3 has 12 residues.

CDR3 region: CASSPLWSNYGYTF. The CDR3 nucleotides are TGTGCCAGCTCACCATTGTGGAGTAACTATGGCTACACCTTC. This rearrangement joins TRBV18 to TRBJ1-2; D remains ambiguous. Per germline, CDR1 KGHSH and CDR2 LQKENI. The CDR3 spans 14 residues. Trimming stripped 2 bases from V and 1 base from J, with 8 bases between.

The chain joins TRBV5-1 to TRBJ2-1, with TRBD1 matching 9 bases. The CDR3 sequence is 17 residues long. Per germline, CDR1 SGHRS and CDR2 YFSETQ. Trimming removed 3 bases from V and 5 bases from J; junction bases left unmatched: 12. Here the CDR3 reads CASSSSRDRAENNEQFF. CDR3 DNA: TGCGCCAGCAGCTCGTCCCGGGACAGGGCCGAAAACAATGAGCAGTTCTTC.